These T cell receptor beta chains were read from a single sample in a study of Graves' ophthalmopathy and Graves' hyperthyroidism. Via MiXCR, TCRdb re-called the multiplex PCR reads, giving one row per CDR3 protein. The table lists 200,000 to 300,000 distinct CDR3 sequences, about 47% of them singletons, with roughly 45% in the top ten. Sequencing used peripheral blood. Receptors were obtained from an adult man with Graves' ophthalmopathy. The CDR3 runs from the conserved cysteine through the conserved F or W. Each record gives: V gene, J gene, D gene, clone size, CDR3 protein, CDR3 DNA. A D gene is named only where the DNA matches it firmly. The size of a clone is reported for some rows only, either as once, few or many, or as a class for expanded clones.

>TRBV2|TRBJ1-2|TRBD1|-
CASSLALTGTGGYTF
TGTGCCAGCAGCTTAGCGCTAACAGGGACAGGAGGCTACACCTTC
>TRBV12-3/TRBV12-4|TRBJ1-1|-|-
CASSPSGRNTDAEAFF
TGTGCCAGCAGTCCATCGGGACGAAATACTGACGCTGAAGCTTTCTTT
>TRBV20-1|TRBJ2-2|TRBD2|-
CSARYLAGGPADTGELFF
TGCAGTGCTAGGTATCTAGCGGGGGGGCCGGCGGACACCGGGGAGCTGTTTTTT
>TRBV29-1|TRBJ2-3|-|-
CSVTTNSGDTQYF
TGCAGCGTCACTACTAACAGCGGGGATACGCAGTATTTT
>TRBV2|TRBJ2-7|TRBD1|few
CASSAGTGDYEQYF
TGTGCCAGCAGCGCCGGGACAGGGGACTACGAGCAGTACTTC
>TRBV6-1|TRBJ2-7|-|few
CASSEAHSSYEQYF
TGTGCCAGCAGTGAAGCGCACAGTTCCTACGAGCAGTACTTC
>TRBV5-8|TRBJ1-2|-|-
CASSLAYRVYYGYTF
TGTGCCAGCAGCTTGGCATACAGGGTTTACTATGGCTACACCTTC
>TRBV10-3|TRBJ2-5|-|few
CAISGSNQGRETQYF
TGTGCCATCAGTGGTTCTAATCAGGGGCGAGAGACCCAGTACTTC
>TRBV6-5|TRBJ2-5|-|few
CASSKTGSTQETQYF
TGTGCCAGCAGCAAGACAGGCAGTACTCAAGAGACCCAGTACTTC
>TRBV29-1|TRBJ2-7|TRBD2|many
CSGRGGSYEQYF
TGCAGCGGACGGGGCGGGAGCTACGAGCAGTACTTC
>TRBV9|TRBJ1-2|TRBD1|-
CASRRDRGSGYTF
TGTGCCAGCAGAAGGGACAGGGGCAGTGGCTACACCTTC
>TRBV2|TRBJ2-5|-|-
CASSETVFQETQYF
TGTGCCAGCAGTGAAACGGTGTTCCAAGAGACCCAGTACTTC
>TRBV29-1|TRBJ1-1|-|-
CSVDRGHFLMATEAFF
TGCAGCGTTGACAGGGGCCACTTCTTGATGGCCACTGAAGCTTTCTTT
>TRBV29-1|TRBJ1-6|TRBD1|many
CSVGPGQGSPLHF
TGCAGCGTTGGTCCGGGACAGGGTTCACCCCTCCACTTT
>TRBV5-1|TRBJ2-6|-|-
CASSLEYSGANVLTF
TGCGCCAGCAGCTTAGAGTACTCTGGGGCCAACGTCCTGACTTTC
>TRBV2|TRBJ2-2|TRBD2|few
CASRERPGLAGSGELFF
TGTGCCAGCAGAGAGCGACCGGGACTAGCGGGGTCCGGGGAGCTGTTTTTT
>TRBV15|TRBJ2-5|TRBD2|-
CATSSRRGEQETQYF
TGTGCCACCAGCAGCCGTCGGGGGGAGCAAGAGACCCAGTACTTC
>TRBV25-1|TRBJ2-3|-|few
CASSPRTGDGRDTQYF
TGTGCCAGCAGTCCCCGTACAGGCGATGGGAGAGATACGCAGTATTTT
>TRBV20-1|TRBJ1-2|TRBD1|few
CSAYGQGYNYGYTF
TGCAGTGCCTACGGACAGGGCTATAACTATGGCTACACCTTC
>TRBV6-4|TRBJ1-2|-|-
CASSQTADYGYTF
TGTGCCAGCAGCCAAACAGCGGACTATGGCTACACCTTC
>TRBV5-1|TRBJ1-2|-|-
CASSSFDSNYGYTF
TGCGCCAGCAGCTCCTTCGACAGTAACTATGGCTACACCTTC
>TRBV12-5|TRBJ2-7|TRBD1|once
CASGLVPWDSLSYEQYF
TGTGCTAGTGGTTTGGTACCCTGGGACAGCCTCTCCTACGAGCAGTACTTC
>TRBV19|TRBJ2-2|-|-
CASSKPGPDTGELFF
TGTGCCAGTAGTAAGCCGGGACCGGACACCGGGGAGCTGTTTTTT
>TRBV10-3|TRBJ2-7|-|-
CAISEAGQRAGEQYF
TGTGCCATCAGTGAGGCTGGACAGCGCGCGGGAGAGCAGTACTTC
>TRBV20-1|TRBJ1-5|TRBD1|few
CSASGTGATPQHF
TGCAGTGCTTCCGGGACAGGGGCTACTCCCCAGCATTTT
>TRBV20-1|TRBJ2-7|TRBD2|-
CSASGQREDYEKYF
TGCAGTGCTAGTGGGCAGCGGGAGGATTACGAGAAGTACTTC
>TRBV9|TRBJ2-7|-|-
CASSVDGTPYEQYF
TGTGCCAGCAGCGTAGACGGGACTCCCTACGAGCAGTACTTC
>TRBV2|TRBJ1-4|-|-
CASSQDRPGLGEKLFF
TGTGCTAGCAGCCAAGATCGCCCGGGGTTGGGAGAAAAACTGTTTTTT
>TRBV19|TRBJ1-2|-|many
CASTDWQGGGYTF
TGTGCCAGTACCGATTGGCAGGGCGGCGGCTACACCTTC
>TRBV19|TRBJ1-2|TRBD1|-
CASRSGGDYGYTF
TGTGCCAGTAGGTCAGGGGGCGACTATGGCTACACCTTC
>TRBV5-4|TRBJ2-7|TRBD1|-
CASSPEPDTGEDGEQYF
TGTGCCAGCAGCCCGGAGCCAGACACAGGGGAAGATGGCGAGCAGTACTTC
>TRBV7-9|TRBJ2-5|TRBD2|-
CATGGTEGQETQYF
TGTGCCACCGGGGGGACGGAGGGGCAAGAGACCCAGTACTTC
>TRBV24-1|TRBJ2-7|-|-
CATSSSGTPPYEQYF
TGTGCCACCAGTTCCTCCGGGACTCCACCCTACGAGCAGTACTTC
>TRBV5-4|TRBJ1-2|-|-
CASSLGGGSSNYGYTF
TGTGCCAGCAGCCTGGGTGGGGGTTCATCGAACTATGGCTACACCTTC
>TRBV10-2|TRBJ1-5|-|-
CASSDIGQALNQPQHF
TGCGCCAGCAGTGATATTGGGCAGGCGCTAAATCAGCCCCAGCATTTT
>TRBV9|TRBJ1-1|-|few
CASSVAGSQNTEAFF
TGTGCCAGCAGCGTAGCTGGGTCCCAGAACACTGAAGCTTTCTTT
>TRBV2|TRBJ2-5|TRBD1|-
CASRDRAVTQYF
TGTGCCAGCCGGGACAGGGCGGTTACCCAGTACTTC